The clone carrying this TCR beta chain was detected ten times or more. Its specificity is unknown. Primed by a sample-barcoded 5' primer and a J-beta primer mix, a second PCR proceeded for about 7 to 11 cycles. Every sample produced at least 3 million CDR3-containing paired-end reads. TCRdb passed the 5' RACE reads through MiXCR, listing each CDR3 protein once. The sample shows over a million distinct CDR3 sequences, 35% to 50% of them seen only once. This sample was included in a study of blood T cells in healthy people across ages. The study's findings and limits: CMV status of donors was unknown, possibly confounding expanded clonotype changes.

The length of the CDR3 is 19 residues. The trim removed 5 bases at V and 0 bases at J, leaving 15 bases unmatched. In germline, CDR1 is MNHNS, CDR2 SASEGT. Caucasian individuals from Russia who were healthy and aged about 6 to 95 acted as donors. The J gene is TRBJ2-3, the V gene TRBV6-1, with TRBD2 matching 9 bases. The receptor comes from a woman in her sixties in good health. Sequences were obtained from blood. CDR3 residues: CASSLQPFSGGPSTDTQYF. CDR3 sequence (DNA): TGTGCCAGCAGTCTCCAGCCGTTTAGCGGGGGCCCCAGCACAGATACGCAGTATTTT.